This paragraph covers one T cell receptor (beta chain) sequence. The data were taken from a study of blood T cell repertoires in COVID-19. CDR1 is LGHDT and CDR2 is YNNKEL in the germline V gene (reference sequence). Trimming took 6 bases from V and 4 from J; bases not matched to a gene: 7. This CDR3 comprises 14 residues. Sequencing was performed with immunoSEQ multiplex PCR; in TCRdb, only in-frame clones are kept and a portion is missing. The sample includes approximately 300,000 clones, around 90% of them seen just once. The rearrangement joins TRBV3-1 (or the pseudogene TRBV3-2) to TRBJ2-3; 7 bases are shared with TRBD1. This TCR came from a man aged 55 to 70 who had recovered from COVID-19. The sequenced material came from PBMCs or T cells enriched from blood (not recorded which). CDR3 sequence reads: CASRRLDRADTQYF. The CDR3 coding sequence is TGTGCCAGCAGGAGGCTCGACAGGGCAGATACGCAGTATTTT.